Shown below are 17 T cell receptor beta chains from a single sample sequenced in a study of T cells in Graves' hyperthyroidism and ophthalmopathy. What was amplified from RNA transcripts were TCR beta CDR3 regions. Researchers ran a first-round RT-PCR on the TCR CDR3 using the HTBI primer set. TCRdb recomputed calls from the multiplex PCR reads with MiXCR, one row per CDR3 protein. The sample records around 580,000 distinct CDR3 sequences, more than 45% being singletons. The sample taken for sequencing was peripheral blood or thyroid tissue (not recorded which). These receptor sequences come from a young woman with Graves' hyperthyroidism.

This chain connects TRBV25-1 to TRBJ2-7; TRBD1 matches at 9 bases. Trimming took 4 bases from V and 5 from J; bases not matched to a gene: 9. From germline, CDR1 is MGHDK and CDR2 SYGVNS. CDR3 length equals 15 residues. The DNA of the CDR3 is TGTGCCAGCAGTGCCCGGGACAGGGACGTGAACGAGCAGTACTTC. Amino acid sequence: CASSARDRDVNEQYF.

A note on this clonotype: One junction end disagrees with the germline gene, perhaps due to a read error. This chain connects TRBV12-3 or TRBV12-4 to TRBJ2-7; 9 bases line up with TRBD1. This CDR3 region has 15 residues. CDR3 coding DNA: TGTGCCAACAGTTTAGGGGACAGGGAATACTACGAGCGGTACTTC. It codes for CANSLGDREYYERYF.

In this sample, this clonotype turned up many times. The chain uses TRBV5-5 and TRBJ2-5; 10 positions match TRBD1. The trim removed 4 bases at V and 4 bases at J, leaving 10 bases unmatched. The germline V gene encodes CDR1 SGHKS and CDR2 YYEKEE (reference sequence). This CDR3 has 16 residues. The CDR3 DNA reads TGTGCCAGCAGCAGGGACAGGGGACATTATCGAGAGACCCAGTACTTC. It codes for CASSRDRGHYRETQYF.

The chain couples TRBV12-3 or TRBV12-4 to TRBJ1-2; no clear D. The CDR3 covers 10 residues. V lost 4 bases to trimming and J lost 11 bases, with 8 bases between them. CDR3 DNA: TGTGCCAGCAGTTCCCGGGGTTACACCTTC. Residues: CASSSRGYTF.

The sample holds many counts of this clonotype. This rearrangement joins TRBV6-6 to TRBJ2-7; D remains ambiguous. Germline V lookup: CDR1 MNHNY, CDR2 SVGAGI (reference sequence). Trimming left V 3 bases short and J 2 bases short, with 14 bases between. The CDR3 spans 15 residues. The CDR3 nucleotides read TGTGCCAGCAGTTATCTTTCCGAGACGACCTACGAGCAGTACTTC. This sequence encodes CASSYLSETTYEQYF.

This clonotype was seen at least ten times. CDR3 sequence (DNA): TGTGCCAGCAGTCCCCCCCTGAAGGGGCTAACCTACGAGCAGTACTTC. This translates into CASSPPLKGLTYEQYF. The rearrangement uses TRBV12-3 or TRBV12-4 and TRBJ2-7; maybe TRBD1 (5 bases). This CDR3 has 16 residues. The V end lost 5 bases, the J end lost 2 bases, and 19 bases lay between the germline ends.

This clonotype was observed at least ten times. The CDR3 bases are TGTGCCAGCAGCTTAGGTGGACTAGCGGGGAATCCCCAAGAGACCCAGTACTTC. Translation gives CASSLGGLAGNPQETQYF. This chain connects TRBV7-9 to TRBJ2-5; 12 nucleotides match TRBD2. This CDR3 has 18 residues. Germline V CDR1 and CDR2: SEHNR, FQNEAQ (reference sequence). V lost 1 base, J lost 1 base, and 7 bases stayed unmatched. Filled out from reference TRBV7-9 and TRBJ2-5, the complete variable domain reads DTGVSQNPRHKITKRGQNVTFRCDPISEHNRLYWYRQTLGQGPEFLTYFQNEAQLEKSRLLSDRFSAERPKGSFSTLEIQRTEQGDSAMYLCASSLGGLAGNPQETQYFGPGTRLLVL.

J is TRBJ2-5 and V is TRBV11-2; 9 nucleotides match TRBD2. The length of the CDR3 is 13 residues. Germline-derived CDR1 and CDR2 are SGHAT and FQNNGV. Trimming cost V 11 bases and J 3 bases; bases outside gene matches: 7. CDR3 in amino acids: CAGSTSGEETQYF. CDR3 DNA sequence: TGTGCCGGTTCGACTAGCGGAGAAGAGACCCAGTACTTC.

Comments on this clonotype: This likely comes from a read error, as the CDR3 has no conserved phenylalanine or tryptophan at its end. The chain carries TRBV5-8 and TRBJ2-7; the D is unclear. The CDR3 is 15 amino acids. Germline CDR1 SGHTS, CDR2 YDEGEE. V was cut by 4 bases and J by 0 bases, with 14 bases left in between. CDR3 nucleotide sequence: TGTGCCAGCAGCCAAGATCCTCAGCACTCCTACGAGCAGTACTCC. Amino acid sequence: CASSQDPQHSYEQYS.

This chain joins TRBV20-1 and TRBJ1-1; no clear D gene. V was shortened by 0 bases and J by 1 base, with 12 bases between the two germline ends. The CDR3 has 15 amino acids. Germline lookup yields CDR1 DFQATT and CDR2 SNEGSKA (reference sequence). CDR3 DNA sequence: TGCAGTGCTAGAGATGGCCGGGGTGGGAACACTGAAGCTTTCTTT. Amino acids: CSARDGRGGNTEAFF.

V and J are TRBV5-1 and TRBJ2-5, with D perhaps TRBD1 (6 bases). The CDR3 is 15 amino acids. The germline gives CDR1 SGHRS, CDR2 YFSETQ. V lost 1 base to trimming and J lost 9 bases, with 19 bases between them. CDR3 sequence reads: CASSLLGQPNQPQYF. The CDR3 DNA reads as TGCGCCAGCAGCTTGTTAGGACAGCCCAATCAGCCCCAGTACTTC.

The chain employs TRBV12-3 or TRBV12-4 and TRBJ2-5; 9 bases are a match to TRBD2. This CDR3 has 21 residues. J lost 3 bases, V lost 1 base, and 21 bases had no gene match. CDR3 loop: CASSLEVGGLADGVVEETQYF. CDR3 coding DNA: TGTGCCAGCAGTTTAGAAGTAGGGGGACTAGCCGATGGGGTGGTAGAAGAGACCCAGTACTTC.

This rearrangement joins TRBV24-1 to TRBJ1-6; TRBD1 agrees at 8 bases. Unmatched junction bases numbered 8, after V lost 2 bases and J lost 9 bases. Germline CDR1 and CDR2: KGHDR and SFDVKD. CDR3 length: 16 amino acids. CDR3 residues: CATSDSYRGYGSPLHF. The CDR3 coding sequence is TGTGCCACCAGTGATTCCTACAGGGGGTACGGTTCACCCCTCCACTTT.

The V call is TRBV7-3, the J call TRBJ1-4; D ambiguous. CDR3 length: 15 amino acids. The germline gives CDR1 SGHTA, CDR2 FQGTGA. V gave up 5 bases and J gave up 8 bases, with 18 bases separating them. CDR3 sequence: CASSPPLGRGEKLFF. The CDR3 coding sequence is TGTGCCAGCAGCCCTCCACTCGGGAGAGGGGAAAAACTGTTTTTT.

The chain joins TRBV7-3 to TRBJ2-5, with 10 bases matching TRBD1. V was pared by 5 bases and J by 12 bases, with 9 bases of the junction left unmatched. The CDR3 runs to 13 residues. Germline lookup yields CDR1 SGHTA and CDR2 FQGTGA. The CDR3: CASSDRGQGSEYF. In DNA form, the CDR3 reads TGTGCCAGCAGCGACAGGGGGCAGGGTTCCGAGTACTTC.

This clonotype was seen ten or more times. V gene TRBV7-9 combines with J gene TRBJ1-2; unclear D gene. The CDR3 covers 13 residues. The ends were cut back, 4 bases at V and 1 base at J, with 7 bases in the middle. CDR1 SEHNR and CDR2 FQNEAQ come from the germline V gene (reference sequence). The CDR3: CASSSQNNYGYTF. CDR3 DNA: TGTGCCAGCAGCTCCCAAAATAACTATGGCTACACCTTC.

This clonotype appeared once. This sequence joins TRBV5-4 and TRBJ2-5; 8 nucleotides align to TRBD2. Germline assignment: CDR1 SGHNT and CDR2 YYREEE (reference sequence). Unmatched junction bases numbered 12, after V lost 3 bases and J lost 2 bases. CDR3 length: 17 residues. CDR3 in amino acids: CASSWTSTGGGQETQYF. In DNA, the CDR3 is TGTGCCAGCAGCTGGACTAGCACCGGGGGGGGGCAAGAGACCCAGTACTTC.